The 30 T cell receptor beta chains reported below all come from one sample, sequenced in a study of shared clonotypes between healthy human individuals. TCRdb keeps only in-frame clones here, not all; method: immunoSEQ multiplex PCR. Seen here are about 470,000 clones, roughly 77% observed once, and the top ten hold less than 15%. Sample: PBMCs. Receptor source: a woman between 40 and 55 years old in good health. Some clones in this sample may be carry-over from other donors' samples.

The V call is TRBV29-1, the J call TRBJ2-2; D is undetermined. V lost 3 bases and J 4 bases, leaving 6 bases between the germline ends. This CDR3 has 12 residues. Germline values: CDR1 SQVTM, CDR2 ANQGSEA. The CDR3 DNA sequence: TGCAGCGTTGAGGTGGGCACCGGGGAGCTGTTTTTT. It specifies CSVEVGTGELFF.

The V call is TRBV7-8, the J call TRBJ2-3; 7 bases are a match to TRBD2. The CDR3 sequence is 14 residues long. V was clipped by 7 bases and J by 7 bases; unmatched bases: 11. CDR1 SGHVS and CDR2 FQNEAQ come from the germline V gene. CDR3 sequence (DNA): TGTGCCAGCAATAACAAAGCGGGATTGAATACGCAGTATTTT. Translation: CASNNKAGLNTQYF.

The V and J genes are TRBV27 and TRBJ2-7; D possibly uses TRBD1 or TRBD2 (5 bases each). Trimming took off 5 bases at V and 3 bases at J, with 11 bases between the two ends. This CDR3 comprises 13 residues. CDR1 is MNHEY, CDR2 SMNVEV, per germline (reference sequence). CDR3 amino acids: CASSPGTYYEQYF. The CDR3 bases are TGTGCCAGCAGTCCCGGGACCTACTACGAGCAGTACTTC.

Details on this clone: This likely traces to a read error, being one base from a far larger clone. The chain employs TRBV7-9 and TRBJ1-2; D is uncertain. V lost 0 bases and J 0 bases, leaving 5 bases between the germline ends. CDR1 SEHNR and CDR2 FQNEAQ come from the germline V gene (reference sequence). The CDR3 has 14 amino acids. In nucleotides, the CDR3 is TGTGCCAGCAGCTTAGCGGCAGCTAACTATGGCTACACCTTC. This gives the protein CASSLAAANYGYTF.

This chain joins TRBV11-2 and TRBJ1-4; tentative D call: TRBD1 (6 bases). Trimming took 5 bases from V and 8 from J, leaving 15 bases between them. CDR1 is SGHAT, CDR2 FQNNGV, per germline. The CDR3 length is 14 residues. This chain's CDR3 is CASSRTGQREKLFF. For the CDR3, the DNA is TGTGCCAGCAGCCGAACAGGACAGCGGGAAAAACTGTTTTTT.

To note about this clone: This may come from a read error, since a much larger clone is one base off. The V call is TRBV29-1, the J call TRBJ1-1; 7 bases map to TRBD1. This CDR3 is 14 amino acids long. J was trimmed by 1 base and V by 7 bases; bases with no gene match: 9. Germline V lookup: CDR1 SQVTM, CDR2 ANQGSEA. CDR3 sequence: CSAFEGAENTEAFF. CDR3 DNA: TGCAGCGCATTCGAGGGGGCGGAGAACACTGAAGCTTTCTTT.

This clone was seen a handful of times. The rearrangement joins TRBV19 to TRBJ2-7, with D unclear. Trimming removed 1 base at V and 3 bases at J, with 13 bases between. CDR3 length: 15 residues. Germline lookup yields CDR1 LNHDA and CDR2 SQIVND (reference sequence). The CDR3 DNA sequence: TGTGCCAGTAGTATAGGTACGGCACCCAACTACGAGCAGTACTTC. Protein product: CASSIGTAPNYEQYF.

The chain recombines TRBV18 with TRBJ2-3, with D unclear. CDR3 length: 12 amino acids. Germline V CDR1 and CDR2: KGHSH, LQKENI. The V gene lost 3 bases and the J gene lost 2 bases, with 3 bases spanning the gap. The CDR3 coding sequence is TGTGCCAGCTCACCCGACACAGATACGCAGTATTTT. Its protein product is CASSPDTDTQYF.

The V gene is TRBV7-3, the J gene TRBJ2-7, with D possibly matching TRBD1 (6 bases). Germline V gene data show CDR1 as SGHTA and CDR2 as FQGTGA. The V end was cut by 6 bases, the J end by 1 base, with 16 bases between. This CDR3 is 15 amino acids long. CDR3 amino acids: CASSETATGSYEQYF. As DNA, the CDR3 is TGTGCCAGCAGTGAAACGGCCACAGGGTCCTACGAGCAGTACTTC.

CDR3 region: CASSLVAGGRDEQFF. CDR3 DNA sequence: TGCGCCAGCAGCTTGGTTGCGGGAGGGAGGGATGAGCAGTTCTTC. The chain employs TRBV5-1 and TRBJ2-1; 9 bases map to TRBD2. J lost 8 bases, V lost 0 bases, and 6 bases had no gene match. Germline CDR1 SGHRS, CDR2 YFSETQ. There are 15 residues in the CDR3.

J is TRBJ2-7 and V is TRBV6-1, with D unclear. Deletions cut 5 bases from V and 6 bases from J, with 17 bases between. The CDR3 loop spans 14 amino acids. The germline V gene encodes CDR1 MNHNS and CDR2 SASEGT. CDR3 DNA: TGTGCCAGCAGTCAACCCGGTAGGGCTCTCGAGCAGTACTTC. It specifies CASSQPGRALEQYF.

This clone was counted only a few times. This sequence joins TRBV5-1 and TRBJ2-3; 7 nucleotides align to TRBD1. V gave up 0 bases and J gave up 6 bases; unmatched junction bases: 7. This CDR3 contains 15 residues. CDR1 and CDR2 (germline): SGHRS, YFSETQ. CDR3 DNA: TGCGCCAGCAGCTTGGAGGGGGCTTTTGGTGATACGCAGTATTTT. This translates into CASSLEGAFGDTQYF.

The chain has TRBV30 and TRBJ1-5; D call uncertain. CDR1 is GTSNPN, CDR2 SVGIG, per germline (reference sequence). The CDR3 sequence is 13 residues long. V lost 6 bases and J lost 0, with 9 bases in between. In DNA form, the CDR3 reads TGTGCCTGCTGTGACCATAGCAATCAGCCCCAGCATTTT. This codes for CACCDHSNQPQHF.

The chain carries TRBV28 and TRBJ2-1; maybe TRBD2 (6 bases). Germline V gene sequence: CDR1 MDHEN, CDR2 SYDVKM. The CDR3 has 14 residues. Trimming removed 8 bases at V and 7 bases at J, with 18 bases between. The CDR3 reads CASRPPGEWNEQFF. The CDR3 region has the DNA TGTGCCAGCCGACCCCCGGGAGAGTGGAATGAGCAGTTCTTC.

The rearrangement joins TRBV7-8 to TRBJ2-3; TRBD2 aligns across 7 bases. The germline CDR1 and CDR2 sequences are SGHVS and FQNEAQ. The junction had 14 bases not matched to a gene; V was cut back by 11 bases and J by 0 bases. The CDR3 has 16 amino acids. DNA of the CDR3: TGTGCCGGAAGTGGTGGGGCTAGCGGAAGCACAGATACGCAGTATTTT. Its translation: CAGSGGASGSTDTQYF.

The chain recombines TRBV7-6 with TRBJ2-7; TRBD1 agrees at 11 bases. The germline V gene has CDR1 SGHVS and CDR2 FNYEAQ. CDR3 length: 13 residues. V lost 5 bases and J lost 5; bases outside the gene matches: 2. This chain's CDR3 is CASSRTGGDEQYF. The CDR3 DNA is TGTGCCAGCAGCCGGACAGGGGGCGACGAGCAGTACTTC.

CDR3 in amino acids: CASSPRTAEYSGANVLTF. In DNA, the CDR3 is TGCGCCAGCAGCCCCCGGACAGCGGAGTACTCTGGGGCCAACGTCCTGACTTTC. The chain has TRBV5-1 and TRBJ2-6, with TRBD1 as a possible D gene (6 bases). The CDR3 has 18 residues. Germline-derived CDR1 and CDR2 are SGHRS and YFSETQ. Trimming shortened V by 4 bases and J by 0 bases, and 17 bases separated the two germline ends.

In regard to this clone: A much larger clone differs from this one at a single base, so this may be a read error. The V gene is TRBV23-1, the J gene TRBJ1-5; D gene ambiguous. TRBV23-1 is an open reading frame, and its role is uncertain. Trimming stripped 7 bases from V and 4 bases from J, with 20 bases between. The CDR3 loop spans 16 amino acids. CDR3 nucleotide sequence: TGCGCCAGCACCACCCCACCAGACGGACCAAATCAGCCCCAGCATTTT. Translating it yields CASTTPPDGPNQPQHF.

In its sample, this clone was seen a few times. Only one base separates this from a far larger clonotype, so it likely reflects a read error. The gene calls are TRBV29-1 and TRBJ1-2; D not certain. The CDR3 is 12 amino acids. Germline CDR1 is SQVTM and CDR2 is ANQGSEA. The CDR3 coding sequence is TGCAGCGTTGAAGACCATAACCATGGCTACACCTTC. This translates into CSVEDHNHGYTF.

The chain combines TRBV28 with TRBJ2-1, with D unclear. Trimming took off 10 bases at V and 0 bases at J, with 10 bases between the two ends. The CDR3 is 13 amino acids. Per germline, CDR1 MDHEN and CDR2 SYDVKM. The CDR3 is CAITDFSYNEQFF. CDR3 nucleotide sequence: TGTGCCATCACCGACTTCTCCTACAATGAGCAGTTCTTC.

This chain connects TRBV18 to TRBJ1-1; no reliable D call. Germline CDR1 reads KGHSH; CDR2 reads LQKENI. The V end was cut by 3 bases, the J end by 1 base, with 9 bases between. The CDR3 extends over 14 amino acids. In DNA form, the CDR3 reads TGTGCCAGCTCACCTGAGACGGGGAACACTGAAGCTTTCTTT. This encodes CASSPETGNTEAFF.

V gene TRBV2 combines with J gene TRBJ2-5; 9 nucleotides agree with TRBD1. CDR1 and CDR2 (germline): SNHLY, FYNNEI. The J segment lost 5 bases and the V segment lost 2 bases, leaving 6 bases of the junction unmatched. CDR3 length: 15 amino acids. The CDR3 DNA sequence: TGTGCCAGCAGTGAACGTGGACAGGGGTGGGAGACCCAGTACTTC. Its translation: CASSERGQGWETQYF.

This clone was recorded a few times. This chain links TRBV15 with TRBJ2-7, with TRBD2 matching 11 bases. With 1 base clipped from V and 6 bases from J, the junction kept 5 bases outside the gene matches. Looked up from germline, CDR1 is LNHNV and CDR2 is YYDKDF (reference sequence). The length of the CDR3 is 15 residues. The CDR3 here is CATSRGLAGKGEQYF. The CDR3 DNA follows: TGTGCCACCAGCAGAGGACTAGCGGGAAAGGGCGAGCAGTACTTC.

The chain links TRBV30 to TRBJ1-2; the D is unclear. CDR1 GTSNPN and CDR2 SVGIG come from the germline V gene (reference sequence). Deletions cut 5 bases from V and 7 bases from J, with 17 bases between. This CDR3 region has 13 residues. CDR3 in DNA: TGTGCCTGGTCTCTCAAGGTAGCTGGTGGCTACACCTTC. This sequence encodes CAWSLKVAGGYTF.

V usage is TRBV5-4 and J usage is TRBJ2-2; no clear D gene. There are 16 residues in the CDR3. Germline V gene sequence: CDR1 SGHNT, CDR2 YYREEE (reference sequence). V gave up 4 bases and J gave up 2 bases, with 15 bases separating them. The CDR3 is CASSPGLTDNTGELFF. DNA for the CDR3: TGTGCCAGCAGCCCGGGTCTCACCGATAACACCGGGGAGCTGTTTTTT.

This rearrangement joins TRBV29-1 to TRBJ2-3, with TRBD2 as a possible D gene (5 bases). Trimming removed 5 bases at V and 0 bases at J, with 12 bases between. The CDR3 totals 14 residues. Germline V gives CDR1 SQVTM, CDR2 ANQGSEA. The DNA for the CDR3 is TGCAGCGTTAACCCTAGACTAAGCACAGATACGCAGTATTTT. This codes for CSVNPRLSTDTQYF.

The CDR3 loop is CASSREYTEAFF. The CDR3 DNA reads TGTGCCAGTAGTCGGGAATACACTGAAGCTTTCTTT. The rearrangement links TRBV19 to TRBJ1-1, with no clear D. Trimming took off 5 bases at V and 3 bases at J, with 7 bases between the two ends. Germline V gene data show CDR1 as LNHDA and CDR2 as SQIVND (reference sequence). The CDR3 sequence is 12 residues long.

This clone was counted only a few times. CDR3 nucleotide sequence: TGTGCCATCAGTGAACCCCAAGCGAGCAGGGAGACCCAGTACTTC. This translates into CAISEPQASRETQYF. This chain connects TRBV10-3 to TRBJ2-5; D gene ambiguous. Trimming left V 3 bases short and J 5 bases short, with 16 bases between. The CDR3 totals 15 residues. Germline V gene lookup returns CDR1 ENHRY and CDR2 SYGVKD.

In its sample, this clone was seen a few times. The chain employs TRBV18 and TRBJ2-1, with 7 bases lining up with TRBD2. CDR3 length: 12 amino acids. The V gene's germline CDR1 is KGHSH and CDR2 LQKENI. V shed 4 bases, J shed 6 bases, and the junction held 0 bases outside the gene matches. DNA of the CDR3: TGTGCCAGCTCACTAGCGGGCAATGAGCAGTTCTTC. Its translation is CASSLAGNEQFF.

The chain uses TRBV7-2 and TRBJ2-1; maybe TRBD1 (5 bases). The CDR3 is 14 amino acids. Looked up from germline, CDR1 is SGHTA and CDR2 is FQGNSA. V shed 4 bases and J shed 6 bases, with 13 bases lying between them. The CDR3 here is CASSSMSTVNEQFF. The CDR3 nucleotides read TGTGCCAGCAGCTCAATGTCGACAGTCAATGAGCAGTTCTTC.